This T cell receptor beta chain was recorded in a study of human T cells and chemical hapten exposure. Germline trimming cut 4 bases from V and 2 bases from J; bases unmatched to any gene: 5. Germline lookup yields CDR1 SGHRS and CDR2 YFSETQ. There are 14 residues in the CDR3. As to time point: patch test 2, 6 weeks after DPC sensitization. Treatment here: therapeutic diphenylcyclopropenone sensitization with weekly scalp DPC. Using its own MiXCR run on the RACE reads, TCRdb lists one record per CDR3 protein. The data contain 75,000 to 90,000 distinct CDR3 sequences, under 11% of them singletons. The input for sequencing was whole blood, taken in connection with sensitization to the hapten diphenylcyclopropenone (DPC). This sequence joins TRBV5-1 and TRBJ2-5, with TRBD2 matching over 7 bases. The sequence was obtained from a woman in her 50s with alopecia areata. Some clones in this sample may be carry-over from other donors' samples. The CDR3 coding sequence is TGCGCCAGCAGCAGGGAGGGCTCACAAGAGACCCAGTACTTC. Its translation is CASSREGSQETQYF. The full variable domain, with the rest looked up from reference TRBV5-1 and TRBJ2-5, is KAGVTQTPRYLIKTRGQQVTLSCSPISGHRSVSWYQQTPGQGLQFLFEYFSETQRNKGNFPGRFSGRQFSNSRSEMNVSTLELGDSALYLCASSREGSQETQYFGPGTRLLVL.